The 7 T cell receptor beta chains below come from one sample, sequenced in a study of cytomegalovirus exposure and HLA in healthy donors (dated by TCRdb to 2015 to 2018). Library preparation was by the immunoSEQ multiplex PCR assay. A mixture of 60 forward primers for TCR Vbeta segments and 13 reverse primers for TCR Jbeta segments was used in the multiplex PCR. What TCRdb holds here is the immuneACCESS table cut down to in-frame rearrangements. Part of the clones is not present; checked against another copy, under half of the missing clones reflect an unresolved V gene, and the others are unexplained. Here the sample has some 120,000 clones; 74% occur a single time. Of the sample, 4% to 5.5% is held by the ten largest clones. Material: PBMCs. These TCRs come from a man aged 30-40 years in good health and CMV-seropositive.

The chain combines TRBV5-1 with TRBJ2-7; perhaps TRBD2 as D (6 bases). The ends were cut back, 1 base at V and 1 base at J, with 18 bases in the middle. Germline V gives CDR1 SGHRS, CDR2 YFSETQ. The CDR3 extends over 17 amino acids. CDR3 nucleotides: TGCGCCAGCAGCTTGTACTCTTCTAAGGAGGGGTCCTACGAGCAGTACTTC. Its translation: CASSLYSSKEGSYEQYF.

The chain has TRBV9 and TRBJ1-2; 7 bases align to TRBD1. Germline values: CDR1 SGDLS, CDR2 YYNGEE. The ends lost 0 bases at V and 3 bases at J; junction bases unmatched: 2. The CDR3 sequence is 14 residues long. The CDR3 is CASSVGDSHYGYTF. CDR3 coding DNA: TGTGCCAGCAGCGTAGGGGACAGCCACTATGGCTACACCTTC.

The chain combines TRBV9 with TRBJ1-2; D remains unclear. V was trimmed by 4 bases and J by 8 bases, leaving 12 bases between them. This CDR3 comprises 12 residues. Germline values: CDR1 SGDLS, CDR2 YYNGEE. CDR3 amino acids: CASSQDMNGYTF. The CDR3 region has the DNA TGTGCCAGCAGCCAAGACATGAACGGCTACACCTTC.

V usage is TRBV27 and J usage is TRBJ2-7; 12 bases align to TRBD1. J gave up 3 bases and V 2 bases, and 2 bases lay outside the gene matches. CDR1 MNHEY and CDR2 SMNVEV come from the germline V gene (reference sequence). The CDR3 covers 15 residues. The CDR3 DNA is TGTGCCAGCAGTTTAGGGACAGGGGGCTTCTACGAGCAGTACTTC. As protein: CASSLGTGGFYEQYF.

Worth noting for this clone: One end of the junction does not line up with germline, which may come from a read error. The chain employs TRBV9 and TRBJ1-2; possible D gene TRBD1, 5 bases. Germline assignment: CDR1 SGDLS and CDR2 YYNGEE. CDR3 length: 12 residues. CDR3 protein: CASSVQGYGYPF. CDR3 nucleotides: TGTGCCAGCAGCGTACAGGGCTATGGCTACCCCTTC.

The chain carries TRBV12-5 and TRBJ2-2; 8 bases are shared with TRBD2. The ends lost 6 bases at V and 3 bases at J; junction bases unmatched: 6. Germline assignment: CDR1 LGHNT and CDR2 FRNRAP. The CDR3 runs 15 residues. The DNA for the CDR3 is TGTGCTAGTGGGCGGGCGGGGGGACACACCGGGGAGCTGTTTTTT. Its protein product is CASGRAGGHTGELFF.

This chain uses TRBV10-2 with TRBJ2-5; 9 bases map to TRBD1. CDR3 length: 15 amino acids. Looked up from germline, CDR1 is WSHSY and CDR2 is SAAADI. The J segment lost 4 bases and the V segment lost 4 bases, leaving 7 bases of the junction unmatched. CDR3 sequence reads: CASSGGTGMGETQYF. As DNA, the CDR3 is TGCGCCAGCAGTGGCGGGACAGGGATGGGAGAGACCCAGTACTTC.